This entry concerns a single T cell receptor (beta chain). The antigen is not known. Assay used: immunoSEQ multiplex PCR; TCRdb lists only in-frame clones, some missing. This table holds some 30,000 clones, 75% to 90% found once. The V and J ends lost 6 bases and 7 bases respectively, with 13 bases between them. Germline V CDR1 and CDR2: SGHDN, FVKESK. This CDR3 has 13 amino acids. This sample is drawn from a study of T cells in narcolepsy. Study-wide results and limits: Autoreactive HCRT-specific and TRIB2-specific clonotypes were marked in same-patient CSF-versus-blood CD4+ comparisons.

Specimen: memory (CD45RA-) CD4+ T cells from blood. The TCR was taken from a human donor in good health. V is TRBV14 and J is TRBJ2-1; D uncertain. Here the CDR3 reads CASSLSSRNEQFF. The CDR3 DNA follows: TGTGCCAGCAGTCTCAGCAGCCGGAATGAGCAGTTCTTC.